This passage covers 23 T cell receptor beta chains from one sample sequenced in a study of cytomegalovirus exposure and HLA in healthy donors. PCR used 60 Vbeta primers and 13 Jbeta primers. The assay was immunoSEQ multiplex PCR, and TCRdb's table has in-frame clones only and misses some. Of about 120,000 clones in the sample, more than 80% were seen once. Source material: PBMCs. These receptor sequences come from a middle-aged man in good health and CMV-seronegative.

The chain recombines TRBV20-1 with TRBJ2-4; D perhaps matches TRBD1 (5 bases). The germline V gene encodes CDR1 DFQATT and CDR2 SNEGSKA (reference sequence). The CDR3 has 11 residues. V lost 6 bases and J 11 bases, leaving 14 bases between the germline ends. CDR3 loop: CSAPYRSVQYF. For the CDR3, the DNA is TGCAGTGCACCCTACAGGAGCGTTCAGTACTTC.

A few counts support this clone. The genes are TRBV7-2 and TRBJ1-1; 7 bases match TRBD1. The CDR3 sequence is 17 residues long. Trimming took 3 bases from V and 0 from J; bases not matched to a gene: 10. Per the germline V gene, CDR1 is SGHTA and CDR2 is FQGNSA. CDR3 in DNA: TGTGCCAGCAGCTTGAGGACAGGTGGCTTCATGAACACTGAAGCTTTCTTT. Translated: CASSLRTGGFMNTEAFF. The entire variable domain, with the rest obtained from reference TRBV7-2 and TRBJ1-1, is as follows: GAGVSQSPSNKVTEKGKDVELRCDPISGHTALYWYRQSLGQGLEFLIYFQGNSAPDKSGLPSDRFSAERTGGSVSTLTIQRTQQEDSAVYLCASSLRTGGFMNTEAFFGQGTRLTVV.

V and J are TRBV28 and TRBJ1-5, with a tentative D call TRBD1 (6 bases). The CDR3 is 14 residues long. Germline V lookup: CDR1 MDHEN, CDR2 SYDVKM. V was shortened by 7 bases and J by 3 bases, with 13 bases between the two germline ends. This CDR3 reads CASIRTVPNQPQHF. In DNA form, the CDR3 reads TGTGCCAGCATACGGACAGTTCCCAATCAGCCCCAGCATTTT.

The V call is TRBV27, the J call TRBJ2-5; D is ambiguous. The CDR3 covers 15 residues. Trimming stripped 4 bases from V and 1 base from J, with 13 bases between. CDR1 is MNHEY and CDR2 is SMNVEV in the germline V gene (reference sequence). The CDR3 protein is CASSSYQTSQETQYF. The CDR3 region has the DNA TGTGCCAGCAGTTCCTACCAGACAAGCCAAGAGACCCAGTACTTC.

The chain has TRBV6-6 and TRBJ2-2, with TRBD2 matching over 7 bases. The CDR3 length is 16 residues. V gave up 0 bases and J gave up 4 bases; unmatched junction bases: 5. CDR1 and CDR2 (germline): MNHNY, SVGAGI (reference sequence). CDR3 coding DNA: TGTGCCAGCAGTTACTCGAGAACGGGAGGCACCGGGGAGCTGTTTTTT. Its translation is CASSYSRTGGTGELFF.

The chain carries TRBV5-1 and TRBJ2-7; D perhaps matches TRBD2 (6 bases). Trimming stripped 4 bases from V and 1 base from J, with 18 bases between. CDR3 size: 16 residues. CDR1 and CDR2 (germline): SGHRS, YFSETQ. For the CDR3, the DNA is TGCGCCAGCAGCGCAAGGAGGGACTCCATGTCCTACGAGCAGTACTTC. Its translation is CASSARRDSMSYEQYF.

This rearrangement joins TRBV13 to TRBJ2-5; no clear D gene. The V gene's germline CDR1 is PRHDT and CDR2 FYEKMQ (reference sequence). V lost 0 bases and J 0 bases, leaving 11 bases between the germline ends. This CDR3 contains 16 residues. CDR3 amino acids: CASSLGSALYQETQYF. The DNA for the CDR3 is TGTGCCAGCAGCTTAGGGTCTGCGCTTTACCAAGAGACCCAGTACTTC.

This chain uses TRBV6-5 with TRBJ1-2, with 7 bases fitting TRBD1. V lost 4 bases, J lost 4 bases, and 12 bases stayed unmatched. The CDR3 covers 16 residues. Germline V gives CDR1 MNHEY, CDR2 SVGAGI. CDR3 DNA sequence: TGTGCCAGCAGTTCCCCTGGTTTGCAGGGGGGCTATGGCTACACCTTC. As protein: CASSSPGLQGGYGYTF.

The V gene is TRBV5-4, the J gene TRBJ2-5; 9 positions match TRBD1. CDR3 length: 16 residues. CDR1 is SGHNT, CDR2 YYREEE, per germline (reference sequence). The ends lost 3 bases at V and 1 base at J; junction bases unmatched: 7. The chain's CDR3 is CASSSQQGATQETQYF. The CDR3 bases are TGTGCCAGCAGCTCGCAACAGGGGGCTACCCAAGAGACCCAGTACTTC.

The genes are TRBV20-1 and TRBJ2-7; no firm D call. CDR3 length: 11 residues. Germline lookup yields CDR1 DFQATT and CDR2 SNEGSKA (reference sequence). Trimming stripped 0 bases from V and 8 bases from J, with 8 bases between. The CDR3 DNA reads as TGCAGTGCTAGAGATCGCCAGAAGCAGTACTTC. Translated: CSARDRQKQYF.

The genes are TRBV9 and TRBJ1-1; TRBD1 aligns across 7 bases. The V gene's germline CDR1 is SGDLS and CDR2 YYNGEE. The ends lost 1 base at V and 6 bases at J; junction bases unmatched: 9. The CDR3 loop spans 15 amino acids. The DNA of the CDR3 is TGTGCCAGCAGCGTATTCCCGAAACAGGGGTCTGAAGCTTTCTTT. This encodes CASSVFPKQGSEAFF.

J is TRBJ2-3 and V is TRBV15, with 7 bases identical to TRBD2. From germline, CDR1 is LNHNV and CDR2 YYDKDF (reference sequence). The CDR3 consists of 14 residues. The J segment lost 6 bases and the V segment lost 5 bases, leaving 8 bases of the junction unmatched. The CDR3 loop reads CATSAHRGVDTQYF. For the CDR3, the DNA is TGTGCCACCAGCGCGCATCGGGGGGTCGATACGCAGTATTTT. The whole variable domain, remainder taken from reference TRBV15 and TRBJ2-3, is DAMVIQNPRYQVTQFGKPVTLSCSQTLNHNVMYWYQQKSSQAPKLLFHYYDKDFNNEADTPDNFQSRRPNTSFCFLDIRSPGLGDTAMYLCATSAHRGVDTQYFGPGTRLTVL.

This chain links TRBV4-2 with TRBJ2-7; 10 nucleotides agree with TRBD1. CDR1 is LGHNA and CDR2 is YNFKEQ in the germline V gene. The CDR3 spans 15 residues. Losses at the gene ends were 3 bases for V and 2 bases for J; bases not matched to a gene: 4. The DNA for the CDR3 is TGTGCCAGCAGCCAGACCGGGACAGGGGCCTACGAGCAGTACTTC. It codes for CASSQTGTGAYEQYF.

This chain uses TRBV19 with TRBJ2-7; 13 positions agree with TRBD2. This CDR3 has 16 residues. J lost 2 bases, V lost 6 bases, and 7 bases had no gene match. Looked up from germline, CDR1 is LNHDA and CDR2 is SQIVND (reference sequence). The CDR3 protein is CASSATSGRFTYEQYF. For the CDR3, the DNA is TGTGCCAGTAGCGCGACTAGCGGGAGGTTCACCTACGAGCAGTACTTC.

The J gene is TRBJ2-1, the V gene TRBV7-2; D unresolved. This CDR3 has 14 residues. V was pared by 2 bases and J by 3 bases, with 8 bases between. Germline V gene lookup returns CDR1 SGHTA and CDR2 FQGNSA. The CDR3 DNA reads as TGTGCCAGCAGCTTACCCCGCAGCTACAATGAGCAGTTCTTC. This sequence encodes CASSLPRSYNEQFF. The full variable domain, rest sourced from reference TRBV7-2 and TRBJ2-1, is GAGVSQSPSNKVTEKGKDVELRCDPISGHTALYWYRQSLGQGLEFLIYFQGNSAPDKSGLPSDRFSAERTGGSVSTLTIQRTQQEDSAVYLCASSLPRSYNEQFFGPGTRLTVL.

This rearrangement joins TRBV30 to TRBJ2-7, with TRBD1 as a possible D gene (5 bases). The CDR3 covers 14 residues. The germline V and J ends were trimmed by 0 bases and 4 bases, with 13 bases remaining between them. Germline V gives CDR1 GTSNPN, CDR2 SVGIG (reference sequence). This CDR3 is CAWSVTAGFYEQYF. The CDR3 DNA reads TGTGCCTGGAGTGTAACGGCAGGGTTTTACGAGCAGTACTTC.

The chain is built from TRBV27 and TRBJ2-7; 11 bases agree with TRBD1. Germline loops: CDR1 MNHEY, CDR2 SMNVEV (reference sequence). This CDR3 region has 14 residues. The junction had 10 bases not matched to a gene; V was cut back by 6 bases and J by 9 bases. CDR3 protein: CASRPGQGVGRQYF. The DNA of the CDR3 is TGTGCCAGCAGGCCGGGACAGGGGGTGGGTCGGCAGTACTTC.

Concerning this clone: In the same sample, other DNA sequences code for this CDR3. The V call is TRBV5-1, the J call TRBJ2-3; possible D gene TRBD1, 5 bases. This CDR3 is 14 amino acids long. Germline lookup yields CDR1 SGHRS and CDR2 YFSETQ. V was clipped by 1 base and J by 6 bases, with 12 bases between them. As DNA, the CDR3 is TGCGCCAGCAGCTTGTTGGACAACACGGATACGCAGTATTTT. This sequence encodes CASSLLDNTDTQYF.

V is TRBV28 and J is TRBJ2-7; 8 bases match TRBD1. The CDR3 runs 16 residues. Germline assignment: CDR1 MDHEN and CDR2 SYDVKM. The J segment lost 4 bases and the V segment lost 3 bases, leaving 11 bases of the junction unmatched. The CDR3 loop reads CASSFQPGQGGYEQYF. The DNA for the CDR3 is TGTGCCAGCAGTTTTCAGCCCGGACAGGGCGGTTACGAGCAGTACTTC.

This rearrangement joins TRBV6-1 to TRBJ2-2; D might be TRBD2 (6 bases). V was clipped by 2 bases and J by 11 bases, with 12 bases between them. The length of the CDR3 is 13 residues. CDR1 MNHNS and CDR2 SASEGT come from the germline V gene. DNA of the CDR3: TGTGCCAGCAGTGAATTGAGGGGAGGAGAGCTGTTTTTT. Translation: CASSELRGGELFF.

V usage is TRBV7-2 and J usage is TRBJ1-2, with D tentatively TRBD1 (5 bases). CDR1 is SGHTA, CDR2 FQGNSA, per germline. Trimming removed 3 bases from V and 2 bases from J, with 10 bases in between. The CDR3 totals 14 residues. The CDR3 loop is CASSFTAGNYGYTF. The DNA for the CDR3 is TGTGCCAGCAGCTTCACGGCAGGGAACTATGGCTACACCTTC. The full variable domain, completed using reference TRBV7-2 and TRBJ1-2, is GAGVSQSPSNKVTEKGKDVELRCDPISGHTALYWYRQSLGQGLEFLIYFQGNSAPDKSGLPSDRFSAERTGGSVSTLTIQRTQQEDSAVYLCASSFTAGNYGYTFGSGTRLTVV.

With regard to this clone: An end of the junction differs from the germline gene, which may be a read error. J is TRBJ2-5 and V is TRBV6-1; 7 nucleotides agree with TRBD1. This CDR3 spans 11 amino acids. The germline CDR1 and CDR2 sequences are MNHNS and SASEGT. The DNA of the CDR3 is TGTGCCAGCAGTGTTCGGGACAGAGCCAACTTC. Amino acid sequence: CASSVRDRANF.

CDR3: CASSQDAGQWSGNTIYF. As DNA, the CDR3 is TGCGCCAGCAGCCAAGATGCGGGACAGTGGAGTGGAAACACCATATATTTT. The chain joins TRBV4-3 to TRBJ1-3; 7 nucleotides match TRBD1. Per germline, CDR1 LGHNA and CDR2 YSLEER. J gave up 3 bases and V 0 bases, and 8 bases lay outside the gene matches. The CDR3 is made up of 17 amino acids.